The 4 T cell receptor beta chains below come from one sample, sequenced in a study of metastatic and nonmetastatic thyroid tumors. No treatment of any kind had been given to any patient before thyroid surgery. TCRdb redid the clone calls on the PCR reads using MiXCR. The repertoire has around 50,000 clones, roughly 30% of them found once; the top ten carry roughly 15%. Sequenced sample: blood. All receptors derive from a female donor with papillary thyroid cancer or a benign thyroid nodule (not recorded which). Some clones in this sample may be carry-over from other donors' samples.

The chain couples TRBV11-1 to TRBJ1-1, with D possibly being TRBD1 (5 bases). The CDR3 has 15 residues. The germline V gene encodes CDR1 SGHAT and CDR2 FQDESV (reference sequence). The V and J ends lost 1 base and 3 bases respectively, with 12 bases between them. The CDR3 DNA is TGTGCCAGCAGCTTAGTAGGGGCGGGGTACACTGAAGCTTTCTTT. Translation gives CASSLVGAGYTEAFF. Full variable domain (rest looked up from reference TRBV11-1 and TRBJ1-1): EAEVAQSPRYKITEKSQAVAFWCDPISGHATLYWYRQILGQGPELLVQFQDESVVDDSQLPKDRFSAERLKGVDSTLKIQPAELGDSAMYLCASSLVGAGYTEAFFGQGTRLTVV.

The chain carries TRBV28 and TRBJ2-5; TRBD2 aligns across 8 bases. V gave up 4 bases and J gave up 3 bases; unmatched junction bases: 4. The CDR3 has 14 amino acids. The germline gives CDR1 MDHEN, CDR2 SYDVKM. CDR3 in amino acids: CASSSGGPEETQYF. CDR3 in DNA: TGTGCCAGCAGTTCGGGAGGGCCTGAAGAGACCCAGTACTTC.

This clone was counted only a few times. V and J are TRBV6-1 and TRBJ2-1; no definite D call. V shed 1 base and J shed 4 bases, with 8 bases lying between them. The germline CDR1 and CDR2 sequences are MNHNS and SASEGT. This CDR3 is built from 14 residues. The CDR3 nucleotides are TGTGCCAGCAGTGAAGATAGGTTATACAATGAGCAGTTCTTC. It is translated as CASSEDRLYNEQFF.

This clone came up a few times. The rearrangement links TRBV19 to TRBJ1-2, with TRBD1 as a possible D gene (5 bases). CDR1 is LNHDA and CDR2 is SQIVND in the germline V gene (reference sequence). The CDR3 extends over 16 amino acids. With 0 bases removed from V and 8 bases from J, the gap between germline ends came to 19 bases. CDR3 in amino acids: CASSIDPPTQNRGYTF. CDR3 coding DNA: TGTGCCAGTAGTATAGACCCGCCTACTCAGAACAGGGGCTACACCTTC.